The 21 T cell receptor beta chains below come from one sample, sequenced in a study of blood T cells in healthy people across ages. A J-beta primer mix and a sample-barcoded 5' primer were used in a second PCR of roughly 7 to 12 cycles. TCRdb reanalysed the 5' RACE reads using MiXCR and keeps one entry per CDR3 protein. The sample has a few hundred thousand distinct CDR3 sequences; roughly half are singletons. Sequencing input: blood. The source is a man aged 60 to 69 in good health.

This clonotype appeared a few times. The chain recombines TRBV28 with TRBJ2-3; tentative D call: TRBD1 (6 bases). CDR1 MDHEN and CDR2 SYDVKM come from the germline V gene. Trimming removed 3 bases at V and 4 bases at J, with 11 bases between. CDR3 length equals 14 residues. The CDR3 nucleotides read TGTGCCAGCAGTTTGTCAACAGGGTCAGATACGCAGTATTTT. Translation: CASSLSTGSDTQYF.

This sequence joins TRBV5-1 and TRBJ2-1; D may match TRBD1 or TRBD2 (7 bases each). V shed 1 base and J shed 2 bases, with 19 bases lying between them. Germline values: CDR1 SGHRS, CDR2 YFSETQ. The CDR3 contains 18 residues. The CDR3 DNA sequence: TGCGCCAGCAGCTTGAGAAGCGGGACAGTGTTTACCTACAATGAGCAGTTCTTC. This translates into CASSLRSGTVFTYNEQFF.

The rearrangement links TRBV20-1 to TRBJ2-3, with TRBD2 matching 8 bases. CDR3 length: 12 amino acids. The V gene end was trimmed by 5 bases and the J gene end by 3 bases; junction bases not matched to a gene: 1. Germline V CDR1 and CDR2: DFQATT, SNEGSKA (reference sequence). The DNA of the CDR3 is TGCAGTGCTCGGGGGGGGACAGATACGCAGTATTTT. Translating gives CSARGGTDTQYF.

V usage is TRBV18 and J usage is TRBJ2-1; D unclear. The germline gives CDR1 KGHSH, CDR2 LQKENI. CDR3 length: 12 residues. The ends were cut back, 2 bases at V and 8 bases at J, with 7 bases in the middle. The CDR3 sequence: CASSPGLDEQFF. The DNA for the CDR3 is TGTGCCAGCTCACCAGGCTTAGATGAGCAGTTCTTC. Together with reference TRBV18 and TRBJ2-1, the CDR3 gives the full variable domain: NAGVMQNPRHLVRRRGQEARLRCSPMKGHSHVYWYRQLPEEGLKFMVYLQKENIIDESGMPKERFSAEFPKEGPSILRIQQVVRGDSAAYFCASSPGLDEQFFGPGTRLTVL.

This chain uses TRBV20-1 with TRBJ2-4; 7 bases match TRBD1. The CDR3 is 15 residues long. The V gene's germline CDR1 is DFQATT and CDR2 SNEGSKA (reference sequence). The J segment lost 13 bases and the V segment lost 0 bases, leaving 15 bases of the junction unmatched. CDR3 bases: TGCAGTGCTAGAGATCCGACAGGGTCAAAGGAGGAGCAGTACTTC. This gives the protein CSARDPTGSKEEQYF.

The chain has TRBV14 and TRBJ2-1; 9 bases align to TRBD2. With V trimmed by 1 base and J by 10 bases, 14 bases remained unmatched. The CDR3 runs to 17 residues. In germline, CDR1 is SGHDN, CDR2 FVKESK. This CDR3 reads CASSQGMREGVKYEQFF. Written as DNA, the CDR3 is TGTGCCAGCAGCCAAGGGATGCGGGAGGGCGTTAAATACGAGCAGTTCTTC.

The chain employs TRBV7-2 and TRBJ2-5; D gene ambiguous. The CDR3 has 13 residues. Germline-derived CDR1 and CDR2 are SGHTA and FQGNSA. V lost 6 bases to trimming and J lost 5 bases, with 13 bases between them. Here the CDR3 reads CASSYGRVETQYF. CDR3 coding DNA: TGTGCCAGCAGTTATGGTCGAGTCGAGACCCAGTACTTC.

The chain recombines TRBV28 with TRBJ2-2, with no clear D. Looked up from germline, CDR1 is MDHEN and CDR2 is SYDVKM. The V end lost 11 bases, the J end lost 1 base, and 11 bases lay between the germline ends. CDR3 length equals 13 residues. The CDR3 bases are TGTGCCGGCATCTACAGGAACACCGGGGAGCTGTTTTTT. Translation gives CAGIYRNTGELFF.

The chain is built from TRBV20-1 and TRBJ2-3; 9 bases align to TRBD1. The CDR3 covers 15 residues. The J segment lost 7 bases and the V segment lost 5 bases, leaving 13 bases of the junction unmatched. From germline, CDR1 is DFQATT and CDR2 SNEGSKA (reference sequence). CDR3 protein: CSAPNRGRREHTQYF. DNA for the CDR3: TGCAGTGCTCCGAACAGGGGGCGCAGGGAGCATACGCAGTATTTT.

The V gene is TRBV5-1, the J gene TRBJ2-7; 7 nucleotides align to TRBD1. The V gene's germline CDR1 is SGHRS and CDR2 YFSETQ. The CDR3 contains 15 residues. V dropped 1 base and J dropped 0; count of bases not matched to a gene: 4. Here the CDR3 DNA reads TGCGCCAGCAGCTTGCAGCAGGGGGTCTCCTACGAGCAGTACTTC. This gives the protein CASSLQQGVSYEQYF.

The chain links TRBV6-5 to TRBJ2-4; 8 nucleotides align to TRBD2. The DNA end favors TRBJ2-5, so the J call may be wrong. CDR1 MNHEY and CDR2 SVGAGI come from the germline V gene. CDR3 length: 15 residues. The CDR3 here is CASGYLSGTKETQYF. The CDR3 DNA reads TGTGCCAGCGGCTATCTTAGCGGGACGAAAGAGACCCAGTACTTC.

This clonotype came up a few times. The rearrangement links TRBV12-3 or TRBV12-4 to TRBJ2-3; tentatively, D is TRBD1 (6 bases). The V gene lost 1 base and the J gene lost 4 bases, with 9 bases spanning the gap. The CDR3 loop spans 14 amino acids. The CDR3 DNA reads TGTGCCAGCAGTTTAGGGACAGAGGCAGATACGCAGTATTTT. Encoded protein: CASSLGTEADTQYF.

This chain joins TRBV20-1 and TRBJ2-3; 9 bases line up with TRBD2. Germline lookup yields CDR1 DFQATT and CDR2 SNEGSKA (reference sequence). V was pared by 1 base and J by 6 bases, with 8 bases of the junction left unmatched. The CDR3 runs 15 residues. CDR3: CSARAKAGGWDTQYF. CDR3 nucleotide sequence: TGCAGTGCTAGAGCGAAAGCGGGGGGTTGGGATACGCAGTATTTT.

This clonotype occurred many times. The rearrangement links TRBV20-1 to TRBJ1-5; the D gene is possibly TRBD1 (6 bases). The CDR3 sequence is 16 residues long. V was trimmed by 6 bases and J by 3 bases, leaving 21 bases between them. Germline V gene data show CDR1 as DFQATT and CDR2 as SNEGSKA (reference sequence). The CDR3 region is CSAVQQGSRLNQPQHF. The CDR3 nucleotides read TGCAGTGCCGTACAACAGGGTAGTAGGCTCAATCAGCCCCAGCATTTT.

The chain recombines TRBV5-1 with TRBJ2-2; D is possibly TRBD2 (5 bases). This CDR3 is 15 amino acids long. Germline CDR1 is SGHRS and CDR2 is YFSETQ. Trimming pared 4 bases from V and 2 bases from J, leaving 12 bases between. CDR3 protein: CASSAGIQNTGELFF. DNA of the CDR3: TGCGCCAGCAGCGCCGGGATTCAAAACACCGGGGAGCTGTTTTTT.

This clonotype was counted only a few times. The J gene is TRBJ2-7, the V gene TRBV10-3; D unresolved. Trimming took 3 bases from V and 4 from J, leaving 7 bases between them. CDR1 ENHRY and CDR2 SYGVKD come from the germline V gene. This CDR3 spans 12 amino acids. This CDR3 is CAISDLGYEQYF. The CDR3 DNA follows: TGTGCCATCAGTGATTTAGGGTACGAGCAGTACTTC.

Comments on this clonotype: The junction differs from germline at one of its ends, possibly a read error. The chain is built from TRBV12-3 or TRBV12-4 and TRBJ1-2; a weak D match, TRBD1 (5 bases). There are 11 residues in the CDR3. This CDR3 is CASSTGRGHTF. Here the CDR3 DNA reads TGTGCCAGCAGTACAGGACGTGGCCACACCTTC.

Only a few counts were recorded for this clonotype. The chain has TRBV6-4 and TRBJ2-7, with D perhaps TRBD1 (5 bases). V shed 4 bases and J shed 0 bases, with 10 bases lying between them. The CDR3 contains 14 residues. CDR1 and CDR2 (germline): MRHNA, SNTAGT. DNA for the CDR3: TGTGCCAGCAGTGTACAGGCCAGCTCCTACGAGCAGTACTTC. Translation gives CASSVQASSYEQYF.

This clonotype was detected a few times. The chain has TRBV6-2 or TRBV6-3 and TRBJ2-4; D gene ambiguous. The CDR3 length is 14 residues. From germline, CDR1 is MNHEY and CDR2 SVGEGT. V lost 5 bases and J lost 8, with 16 bases in between. CDR3 loop: CASSPSSGGYIQYF. The CDR3 DNA is TGTGCCAGCAGTCCCTCCTCCGGTGGGTACATTCAGTACTTC.

The chain carries TRBV20-1 and TRBJ2-1, with 10 bases that match TRBD2. V gave up 5 bases and J gave up 4 bases; unmatched junction bases: 8. The CDR3 covers 15 residues. Germline CDR1 is DFQATT and CDR2 is SNEGSKA (reference sequence). This CDR3 reads CSALPLAGVYNEQFF. The CDR3 coding sequence is TGCAGTGCTCTTCCTCTAGCGGGGGTATACAATGAGCAGTTCTTC.

The V call is TRBV7-2, the J call TRBJ2-7; 8 bases are a match to TRBD2. V shed 0 bases and J 6 bases; nucleotides not matched to a gene: 4. This CDR3 is 14 amino acids long. In germline, CDR1 is SGHTA, CDR2 FQGNSA. The CDR3 sequence: CASSLAGSGSEQYF. Here the CDR3 DNA reads TGTGCCAGCAGCTTAGCGGGCAGCGGGAGCGAGCAGTACTTC.